These 20 T cell receptor beta chains were sequenced from one sample in a study of human T cells and chemical hapten exposure. Specified time point: patch test 3, about 24 weeks after DPC sensitization. The treatment denotes: therapeutic diphenylcyclopropenone sensitization with weekly scalp DPC. TCRdb reanalysed the RACE reads using MiXCR and keeps one entry per CDR3 protein. The sample includes some 91,000 distinct CDR3 sequences, around a quarter of them seen just once. The input for sequencing was whole blood, taken in connection with sensitization to the hapten diphenylcyclopropenone (DPC). The receptors derive from a man aged 35 to 55 with alopecia areata. Some clones in this sample may be carry-over from other donors' samples.

J is TRBJ2-5 and V is TRBV29-1, with 11 positions matching TRBD2. The germline gives CDR1 SQVTM, CDR2 ANQGSEA. The length of the CDR3 is 16 residues. The J segment lost 5 bases and the V segment lost 0 bases, leaving 8 bases of the junction unmatched. As DNA, the CDR3 is TGCAGCGTTGAAGACATAGCGGGAGGGGCAGGGGAGACCCAGTACTTC. It codes for CSVEDIAGGAGETQYF.

This clonotype showed up just a few times. The V call is TRBV29-1, the J call TRBJ2-5, with 13 bases lining up with TRBD2. CDR1 is SQVTM and CDR2 is ANQGSEA in the germline V gene. The CDR3 has 15 residues. With 7 bases clipped from V and 3 bases from J, the junction kept 8 bases outside the gene matches. DNA for the CDR3: TGCAGCGCTGGTGGACTAGCGGGAGTCAAAGAGACCCAGTACTTC. It is translated as CSAGGLAGVKETQYF.

The chain has TRBV5-1 and TRBJ2-5; D remains ambiguous. The germline gives CDR1 SGHRS, CDR2 YFSETQ. The CDR3 contains 14 residues. Trimming cost V 2 bases and J 0 bases, with 8 bases left between them. CDR3 loop: CASSFRYHQETQYF. The CDR3 DNA reads as TGCGCCAGCAGCTTCCGCTACCACCAAGAGACCCAGTACTTC.

In this sample, this clonotype turned up a few times. CDR3 nucleotides: TGTGCCAGCAAGCTGGAGGGAATAAGCACAGATACGCAGTATTTT. Amino acid sequence: CASKLEGISTDTQYF. V is TRBV2 and J is TRBJ2-3; D is perhaps TRBD2 (6 bases). The germline V gene has CDR1 SNHLY and CDR2 FYNNEI. The V gene lost 7 bases and the J gene lost 0 bases, with 14 bases spanning the gap. This CDR3 region has 15 residues.

The chain uses TRBV14 and TRBJ1-1; the D is unclear. The germline CDR1 and CDR2 sequences are SGHDN and FVKESK. The CDR3 runs to 12 residues. The germline V and J ends were trimmed by 4 bases and 4 bases, with 7 bases remaining between them. As DNA, the CDR3 is TGTGCCAGCAGCCTACTAGCCACTGAAGCTTTCTTT. This translates into CASSLLATEAFF. The full variable domain, in which reference TRBV14 and TRBJ1-1 provide the parts outside the CDR3, is EAGVTQFPSHSVIEKGQTVTLRCDPISGHDNLYWYRRVMGKEIKFLLHFVKESKQDESGMPNNRFLAERTGGTYSTLKVQPAELEDSGVYFCASSLLATEAFFGQGTRLTVV.

The rearrangement joins TRBV4-3 to TRBJ2-1, with a possible D match to TRBD2 (5 bases). V was pared by 1 base and J by 2 bases, with 9 bases between. CDR1 LGHNA and CDR2 YSLEER come from the germline V gene. This CDR3 region has 15 residues. CDR3 residues: CASSQGASPYNEQFF. CDR3 nucleotide sequence: TGCGCCAGCAGCCAAGGGGCTAGCCCCTACAATGAGCAGTTCTTC.

J is TRBJ2-3 and V is TRBV28; D is uncertain. Germline V lookup: CDR1 MDHEN, CDR2 SYDVKM. The CDR3 is 13 amino acids. Trimming left V 6 bases short and J 4 bases short, with 11 bases between. The CDR3 coding sequence is TGTGCCAGCAGGCCTACCTCGCCAGATACGCAGTATTTT. Protein sequence: CASRPTSPDTQYF.

In this sample, this clonotype turned up a few times. The chain employs TRBV20-1 and TRBJ2-7, with D possibly being TRBD1 or TRBD2 (6 bases each). CDR1 and CDR2 from the germline V gene are DFQATT and SNEGSKA (reference sequence). CDR3 size: 13 residues. V dropped 3 bases and J dropped 2 bases, with 11 bases sitting between them. CDR3 nucleotides: TGCAGTGCTAGGGAGGGGGGTACCTACGAGCAGTACTTC. It is translated as CSAREGGTYEQYF.

The chain links TRBV25-1 to TRBJ1-5, with D possibly matching TRBD1 (6 bases). The CDR3 contains 14 residues. Per the germline V gene, CDR1 is MGHDK and CDR2 is SYGVNS. Trimming cost V 8 bases and J 4 bases, with 15 bases left between them. CDR3 residues: CASGGAGTNQPQHF. Written as DNA, the CDR3 is TGTGCCAGCGGGGGGGCAGGGACAAATCAGCCCCAGCATTTT. Variable domain in full (rest from reference TRBV25-1 and TRBJ1-5): EADIYQTPRYLVIGTGKKITLECSQTMGHDKMYWYQQDPGMELHLIHYSYGVNSTEKGDLSSESTVSRIRTEHFPLTLESARPSHTSQYLCASGGAGTNQPQHFGDGTRLSIL.

V is TRBV12-3 or TRBV12-4 and J is TRBJ2-2; no clear D gene. The germline V and J ends were trimmed by 5 bases and 3 bases, with 7 bases remaining between them. CDR3 length: 13 residues. CDR3 sequence: CASSGGDTGELFF. The CDR3 DNA reads as TGTGCCAGCAGTGGCGGCGACACCGGGGAGCTGTTTTTT.

The rearrangement uses TRBV9 and TRBJ2-1; 10 bases align to TRBD2. V lost 1 base, J lost 7 bases, and 11 bases stayed unmatched. The CDR3 has 17 residues. CDR1 and CDR2 (germline): SGDLS, YYNGEE. CDR3 nucleotide sequence: TGTGCCAGCAGCGTAATGGGAAGCGGGAGGGCCTGGAATGAGCAGTTCTTC. It encodes CASSVMGSGRAWNEQFF.

The chain employs TRBV6-6 and TRBJ2-1; maybe TRBD2 (5 bases). There are 13 residues in the CDR3. Germline values: CDR1 MNHNY, CDR2 SVGAGI (reference sequence). Deletions cut 4 bases from V and 9 bases from J, with 13 bases between. The CDR3 here is CASSSDPAGEQFF. CDR3 coding DNA: TGTGCCAGCAGTTCTGACCCCGCGGGTGAGCAGTTCTTC.

The genes are TRBV4-3 and TRBJ2-3; D unclear. CDR1 LGHNA and CDR2 YSLEER come from the germline V gene. Trimming pared 0 bases from V and 6 bases from J, leaving 19 bases between. This CDR3 comprises 17 residues. The CDR3 nucleotides are TGCGCCAGCAGCCAAGATCCCGTATCGCGACGGTCCGATACGCAGTATTTT. Translated, it gives CASSQDPVSRRSDTQYF.

J is TRBJ1-4 and V is TRBV7-8, with TRBD1 matching over 7 bases. CDR3 length equals 15 residues. The V gene end was trimmed by 5 bases and the J gene end by 1 base; junction bases not matched to a gene: 4. From germline, CDR1 is SGHVS and CDR2 FQNEAQ. The CDR3 coding sequence is TGTGCCAGCAGCCCAGGGGGGATAACTAATGAAAAACTGTTTTTT. It specifies CASSPGGITNEKLFF.

This clonotype was observed a few times. The V gene is TRBV2, the J gene TRBJ1-5, with 8 bases matching TRBD1. Germline CDR1 reads SNHLY; CDR2 reads FYNNEI. V lost 1 base to trimming and J lost 5 bases; unmatched junction nucleotides: 4. The CDR3 length is 15 residues. The CDR3 is CASSEVGTGHQPQHF. In DNA form, the CDR3 reads TGTGCCAGCAGTGAAGTGGGGACAGGTCATCAGCCCCAGCATTTT. Based on the CDR3 plus reference TRBV2 and TRBJ1-5, the full variable domain is EPEVTQTPSHQVTQMGQEVILRCVPISNHLYFYWYRQILGQKVEFLVSFYNNEISEKSEIFDDQFSVERPDGSNFTLKIRSTKLEDSAMYFCASSEVGTGHQPQHFGDGTRLSIL.

This clonotype has only a few counts. V usage is TRBV5-1 and J usage is TRBJ2-7, with D tentatively TRBD1 (6 bases). This CDR3 is 12 amino acids long. CDR1 and CDR2 from the germline V gene are SGHRS and YFSETQ. V was shortened by 0 bases and J by 12 bases, with 13 bases between the two germline ends. The CDR3 coding sequence is TGCGCCAGCAGCTTGGACAGGGTTGAGATGTACTTC. Translating it yields CASSLDRVEMYF.

This clonotype occurred a few times. The J gene is TRBJ2-2, the V gene TRBV2; TRBD2 is a possible D gene (6 bases). This CDR3 comprises 12 residues. Germline V gene data show CDR1 as SNHLY and CDR2 as FYNNEI. V dropped 7 bases and J dropped 14 bases, with 17 bases sitting between them. CDR3 coding DNA: TGTGCCAGCAAGAGGGTAGCGGCTTCCCTGTTTTTT. The encoded protein is CASKRVAASLFF.

This clonotype was detected ten times or more. The chain joins TRBV2 to TRBJ2-3, with unresolved D. The CDR3 totals 12 residues. Looked up from germline, CDR1 is SNHLY and CDR2 is FYNNEI. Trimming cost V 9 bases and J 5 bases, with 12 bases left between them. CDR3 amino acids: CASRVGIDTQYF. The CDR3 nucleotides are TGTGCCAGTCGAGTTGGGATAGATACGCAGTATTTT. Drawing the rest from reference TRBV2 and TRBJ2-3, the complete variable domain is EPEVTQTPSHQVTQMGQEVILRCVPISNHLYFYWYRQILGQKVEFLVSFYNNEISEKSEIFDDQFSVERPDGSNFTLKIRSTKLEDSAMYFCASRVGIDTQYFGPGTRLTVL.

The chain uses TRBV30 and TRBJ2-1; D is perhaps TRBD1 or TRBD2 (5 bases each). Trimming cost V 0 bases and J 2 bases, with 14 bases left between them. The CDR3 runs to 16 residues. Germline-derived CDR1 and CDR2 are GTSNPN and SVGIG (reference sequence). The CDR3 loop reads CAWSVPGRGPYNEQFF. DNA for the CDR3: TGTGCCTGGAGTGTACCGGGACGGGGTCCCTACAATGAGCAGTTCTTC.

This chain uses TRBV5-1 with TRBJ2-1; 10 positions match TRBD2. Germline CDR1 reads SGHRS; CDR2 reads YFSETQ. V lost 3 bases, J lost 7 bases, and 7 bases stayed unmatched. The CDR3 consists of 15 residues. The CDR3, as DNA: TGCGCCAGCAGCTGGGAGACTAGCGGGTCTAATGAGCAGTTCTTC. The encoded protein is CASSWETSGSNEQFF.